This T cell receptor (beta chain) was profiled in a study of breast tumors, draining lymph nodes, adjacent tissues. The V end was cut by 4 bases, the J end by 13 bases, with 11 bases between. The V gene's germline CDR1 is SGHRS and CDR2 YFSETQ. The CDR3 runs 11 residues. TCRdb redid the calling of the multiplex PCR reads with MiXCR, one entry per CDR3 protein. The table lists roughly 100,000 distinct CDR3 sequences, 30% of them singletons. This clonotype has more than one count but fewer than ten. Its antigen is as yet unknown. Study-wide results and limits: Tumor T cell lymph node origin was a supported hypothesis, not proven. Most tumor T cells seemingly derive from lymph node, then expand in tumor.

The lymph nodes were axillary draining lymph nodes from breast cancer patients. The sequenced sample was axillary lymph node tissue. This chain links TRBV5-1 with TRBJ1-4; no reliable D call. The clonotype originates from a female donor with breast cancer. Some clones in this sample may be carry-over from other donors' samples. CDR3 bases: TGCGCCAGCAGCCAAGGGAGCAGACTGTTTTTT. Protein product: CASSQGSRLFF.